These T cell receptor beta chains were read from a single sample in a study of blood T cells in healthy people across ages. TCRdb called the 5' RACE reads again in MiXCR, with one record for every CDR3 protein. The data contain over 1.5 million distinct CDR3 sequences, less than 50% of them seen just once; the ten biggest clones take up over 2%. The sequenced material came from blood. The source is a woman in her thirties or forties in good health. The CDR3 runs from the conserved cysteine through the conserved F or W. A clone size is listed for some rows: how often the clone was seen (once, few, many), or a class if it is expanded.

V	J	size	CDR3
TRBV20-1	TRBJ1-6	NA	CSAPGGNSPLHF
TRBV6-6	TRBJ2-5	NA	CASRSRAAGRETQYF
TRBV12-3/TRBV12-4	TRBJ2-1	NA	CASSLYGSSLEQFF
TRBV6-5	TRBJ1-4	NA	CASSSRSRGSANEKLFF
TRBV6-1	TRBJ2-3	NA	CASSDNPAGGVNTDTQYF
TRBV5-1	TRBJ2-7	many	CASSLGQGREQYF
TRBV4-3	TRBJ2-3	few	CASSDSSFTDTQYF
TRBV24-1	TRBJ1-2	NA	CATSDTMSGDYGYTF
TRBV11-2	TRBJ2-3	NA	CASSLVDRGKDTQYF
TRBV6-6	TRBJ2-5	NA	CASSTYRGKLYQATQYF
TRBV12-3/TRBV12-4	TRBJ1-4	NA	CASRPTDRLNEKLFF
TRBV6-5	TRBJ2-7	few	CASSDRDRQGEQYF
TRBV28	TRBJ2-3	few	CASRFSGGYTDTQYF
TRBV20-1	TRBJ1-1	NA	CSAGRESLMNTEAFF
TRBV27	TRBJ2-5	few	CASSLSRGIQETQYF
TRBV6-1	TRBJ2-7	NA	CASSEMGSYEQYF
TRBV5-1	TRBJ1-6	once	CASSFGDNSPLHF
TRBV14	TRBJ2-5	NA	CASSHWTGLGETQYF
TRBV7-3	TRBJ2-1	NA	CASSPSINNEQFF
TRBV4-3	TRBJ2-1	NA	CASRPTGGPDEQFF
TRBV12-3/TRBV12-4	TRBJ2-5	NA	CASRARGRQETQYF
TRBV18	TRBJ2-5	NA	CASSPVQGTRETQYF
TRBV6-2/TRBV6-3	TRBJ1-5	NA	CASSYKGPYSNQPQHF
TRBV6-2/TRBV6-3	TRBJ2-5	NA	CASSHQGRREETQYF
TRBV27	TRBJ2-5	few	CASRHYEEGGETQYF
TRBV6-5	TRBJ1-2	once	CASSYSGGRYNF
TRBV7-2	TRBJ2-2	NA	CASSLDSSNTGELFF
TRBV9	TRBJ1-2	NA	CASSVDVRGAGYGYTF
TRBV29-1	TRBJ1-1	NA	CSVVTTYTEAFF
TRBV6-2/TRBV6-3	NA	few	CASSYIGYEQYF
TRBV6-5	TRBJ2-1	NA	CASSSAPSYNEQFF
TRBV3-1	TRBJ2-1	few	CASSQESGSSYNEQFF
TRBV20-1	TRBJ2-1	NA	CSASLWTGGSNEQFF
TRBV7-3	TRBJ2-5	few	CASSSSGGYQETQYF
TRBV5-1	TRBJ2-5	few	CASSLFLRTNSETQYF
TRBV9	TRBJ2-1	NA	CASSHGGALFNEQFF
TRBV27	TRBJ2-4	NA	CASSFRDWDIQYF
TRBV13	TRBJ2-1	NA	CASSSAVSGDYNEQFF
TRBV29-1	TRBJ2-5	NA	CSVGGGLGETQYF
TRBV10-1	NA	NA	CASSDHSSSNGPLSSYEQYF
TRBV20-1	TRBJ2-3	few	CSAEPRDRYTDTQYF
TRBV5-1	TRBJ1-1	NA	CASSFPGANTEAFF
TRBV20-1	TRBJ2-1	NA	CSGRVEHGSYNEQFF
TRBV7-2	TRBJ2-5	NA	CASSLGPLTRETQYF
TRBV28	TRBJ2-1	few	CASSPMGMGSSYNEQFF
TRBV9	TRBJ2-1	NA	CASSLPVRNNEQFF
TRBV7-8	TRBJ2-1	NA	CASSRGLLKETQFF
TRBV3-1	TRBJ2-5	NA	CASSQDGLVSETQYF
TRBV3-1	TRBJ2-7	NA	CASSLTHRLHSYEQYF
TRBV20-1	TRBJ2-5	NA	CKLVGNSYNEQYF
TRBV28	NA	NA	CASSGWTGDEQYF
TRBV7-2	NA	NA	CASSPQDSSSQETQFF
TRBV5-1	TRBJ2-5	NA	CASSLSFGLETQYF